The rows below give T cell receptor beta chains drawn from one sample of a study of vaccination and CD4 T cells after COVID-19. For these TCRs, the target antigens are not known. TCRdb reprocessed the PCR reads with MiXCR, giving one entry per CDR3 protein. The repertoire holds 10,000 to 15,000 distinct CDR3 sequences, approximately 60% seen once, with 10% to 15% in the top ten. Sequencing was done on a sample of CD4+ T cells from blood, cultured in vitro. The receptors come from a human donor who had recovered from COVID-19. The CDR3 runs from the conserved cysteine through the conserved F or W. Each record gives: CDR3 DNA, CDR3 protein, J gene, V gene, clone size, D gene. D genes are given only for firm matches. Some rows mark clone size as missing; the rest say once, few, many or name a class of expanded clone.

TGTGCCAGCAGTGGGGCTAGCGGGAGGCAAGGGGGGACCCAGTACTTC CASSGASGRQGGTQYF TRBJ2-5 TRBV2 . TRBD2
TGCAGTGCTAGCGCATCCAGAGAGCAGTACTTC CSASASREQYF TRBJ2-7 TRBV20-1 few .
TGTGCCAGCAGTGAAATCGGCGGGGGCTATGGCTACACCTTC CASSEIGGGYGYTF TRBJ1-2 TRBV6-1 few .
TGTGCCAGCAGTTGGGGGACAGATAGCAATCAGCCCCAGCATTTT CASSWGTDSNQPQHF TRBJ1-5 TRBV6-2/TRBV6-3 . TRBD1
TGTGCCAGTTCCTCCCGGGGAAGCTCCTACGAGCAGTACTTC CASSSRGSSYEQYF TRBJ2-7 TRBV2 few .
TGTGCCAGCCTAAAAATAACAGATACGCAGTATTTT CASLKITDTQYF TRBJ2-3 TRBV2 few .
TGTGCCAGCAGTTTGTCCCATCTGTACGAGCAGTACTTC CASSLSHLYEQYF TRBJ2-7 TRBV6-2/TRBV6-3 . .
TGTGCCAGCAGTGCAAGACAGGGGCAGGAGTCACCCCTCCACTTT CASSARQGQESPLHF TRBJ1-6 TRBV2 . TRBD1
TGTGCCAGCAGATACACAGGTTCAGGGGAGCTGTTTTTT CASRYTGSGELFF TRBJ2-2 TRBV6-5 . .
TGCAGCGGCGCCGGGGGAGCGGGCACAGATACGCAGTATTTT CSGAGGAGTDTQYF TRBJ2-3 TRBV20-1 . .
TGCAGTGCTAGAGATCTGGCGGGAGGGAACACCGGGGAGCTGTTTTTT CSARDLAGGNTGELFF TRBJ2-2 TRBV20-1 few TRBD2
TGTGCCAGTAGTCGAACCTCCACTGGACCCATGAACACCGGGGAGCTGTTTTTT CASSRTSTGPMNTGELFF TRBJ2-2 TRBV19 . .
TGCAGTGCTGGGGGCCCAGGGGGGCAGGGGATCGAGGGCTACACCTTC CSAGGPGGQGIEGYTF TRBJ1-2 TRBV20-1 . TRBD1
TGTGCCAGCAGCGCCCGGGACAGGGGCGCGCCCCTCCACTTT CASSARDRGAPLHF TRBJ1-6 TRBV7-2 few TRBD1
TGCAGTGCTAGAGGGGCGGGGCGAACTAATGAAAAACTGTTTTTT CSARGAGRTNEKLFF TRBJ1-4 TRBV20-1 . .
TGCAGTGCTGCCCAGGGGGGGGGGTCGGACACTGAAGCTTTCTTT CSAAQGGGSDTEAFF TRBJ1-1 TRBV20-1 few TRBD1
TGCGCCGGAGCCTGGCGGGAGCGGAGCACCGGGGAGCTGTTTTTT CAGAWRERSTGELFF TRBJ2-2 TRBV23-1 . TRBD2
TGCGCCAGCAGCTTCGAGACAGGGGGCGAGCAGTACTTC CASSFETGGEQYF TRBJ2-7 TRBV5-1 . TRBD1
TGTGCCAGTAGTTACGGGACAGGGGGAATCTATGGCTACACCTTC CASSYGTGGIYGYTF TRBJ1-2 TRBV19 . TRBD1
TGTGCCAGCCTCCGCGACAGGGGGTCGACCCTCCACTTT CASLRDRGSTLHF TRBJ1-6 TRBV2 . TRBD1
TGCAGTGCTAGAGGTACCGGGTCTGGCACTCAGCCCCAGCATTTT CSARGTGSGTQPQHF TRBJ1-5 TRBV20-1 . .
TGTGCCTGGAGTGAGGGGGCAACCTACGAGCAGTACTTC CAWSEGATYEQYF TRBJ2-7 TRBV30 . TRBD1
TGTGCCTGGACGCGGGGACAGACGAACACTGAAGCTTTCTTT CAWTRGQTNTEAFF TRBJ1-1 TRBV30 . TRBD1
TGTGCCAGCAGCCAGGGGGCGGGCGACTATGGCTACACCTTC CASSQGAGDYGYTF TRBJ1-2 TRBV7-3 . TRBD1
TGTGCCAGCAGTTTATGGGGCGGCACTGAAGCTTTCTTT CASSLWGGTEAFF TRBJ1-1 TRBV28 . .
TGCAGTGCCAGATATAGCGGGACGTCAGATACGCAGTATTTT CSARYSGTSDTQYF TRBJ2-3 TRBV20-1 . TRBD2
TGTGCCAGCAGCCCCCAGGGGGTGACAAATTCACCCCTCCACTTT CASSPQGVTNSPLHF TRBJ1-6 TRBV2 few TRBD1
TGTGCCAGCAGCCCAGACTGGGGCAATGAGCAGTTCTTC CASSPDWGNEQFF TRBJ2-1 TRBV5-6 . .
TGTGCCAGCTCAGGGCCGGCGGAAGCTTTCTTT CASSGPAEAFF TRBJ1-1 TRBV7-9 . .
TGTGCCAGCAGTTACAACGGACTAGCTTCCGAGCAGTACTTC CASSYNGLASEQYF TRBJ2-7 TRBV6-2/TRBV6-3 . TRBD2
TGTGCCAGCAGCTTAGCCGGAAACTATGGCTACACCTTC CASSLAGNYGYTF TRBJ1-2 TRBV7-2 . .
TGTGCCAGCAGTAGCGGGAGCTCCTACAATGAGCAGTTCTTC CASSSGSSYNEQFF TRBJ2-1 TRBV6-2/TRBV6-3 . TRBD2
TGTGCCAGCAGTTTACTAGCGGGGACCGGGGAGCTGTTTTTT CASSLLAGTGELFF TRBJ2-2 TRBV28 . TRBD2
TGTGCCAGCAGCCAAAGACAGGGTCGGAACACCGGGGAGCTGTTTTTT CASSQRQGRNTGELFF TRBJ2-2 TRBV6-1 . TRBD1
TGCAGTGCGGCCACGACTAGGTGGGAGACCCAGTACTTC CSAATTRWETQYF TRBJ2-5 TRBV20-1 . .
TGTGCCAGCAGGAGCGGGAGAGGGTACCCCGAGCAGTACTTC CASRSGRGYPEQYF TRBJ2-7 TRBV28 . TRBD2
TGTGCCAGCAAAGAGTTCAGCAATCAGCCCCAGCATTTT CASKEFSNQPQHF TRBJ1-5 TRBV2 . .
TGTGCCAGCAGGGTGGACAGGGGGAACACCATATATTTT CASRVDRGNTIYF TRBJ1-3 TRBV2 . TRBD1
TGCGCCAGCAGCTTGGAGGGAGCCACCGGGGAGCTGTTTTTT CASSLEGATGELFF TRBJ2-2 TRBV5-1 . .
TGTGCCAGCAGCTCTTGGACTAGCGGCACAGATACGCAGTATTTT CASSSWTSGTDTQYF TRBJ2-3 TRBV7-2 . TRBD2
TGTGCCAGTAGTAAAGACAGGGTAGGCGCAGATACGCAGTATTTT CASSKDRVGADTQYF TRBJ2-3 TRBV19 . TRBD1
TGTGCCAGCAGTGAAGGCCGACTAGCGGGAGTGAATGAGCAGTTCTTC CASSEGRLAGVNEQFF TRBJ2-1 TRBV6-1 . TRBD2
TGTGCCTGGAGAGGACCGTCACAGGGGAGCCCCTACGAGCAGTACTTC CAWRGPSQGSPYEQYF TRBJ2-7 TRBV30 . TRBD1
TGTGCCAGCAGTGAAGAAGGGAACTTGTATGGCTACACCTTC CASSEEGNLYGYTF TRBJ1-2 TRBV6-1 . .
TGCGCCAGCAGCTTGGCGGGGACAGGCTCCTACGAGCAGTACTTC CASSLAGTGSYEQYF TRBJ2-7 TRBV5-1 once TRBD1
TGTGCCAGCTCACCCCCGTCAGCTCGCGAGCAGTACTTC CASSPPSAREQYF TRBJ2-7 TRBV18 few .
TGCAGTGCTAGGGGGTTTCTTAGCGAAAAACTGTTTTTT CSARGFLSEKLFF TRBJ1-4 TRBV20-1 . .
TGTGCCAGCAGTGACGCGGGACCCACAGATACGCAGTATTTT CASSDAGPTDTQYF TRBJ2-3 TRBV6-1 . .
TGTGCCAGCAGCCCCTGGGGGGTGGAGAGGGAGACCCAGTACTTC CASSPWGVERETQYF TRBJ2-5 TRBV7-3 . .
TGTGCCACCAGTGAAACCCCGGGACAGTCGTACCAAGAGACCCAGTACTTC CATSETPGQSYQETQYF TRBJ2-5 TRBV24-1 few TRBD1
TGTGCCACCAGCAGAGGGGACAGGGGGTTCGAGCAGTACTTC CATSRGDRGFEQYF TRBJ2-7 TRBV15 . TRBD1
TGCAGTGCTTTACGTCGGGAGGGCCGGTCCTACAATGAGCAGTTCTTC CSALRREGRSYNEQFF TRBJ2-1 TRBV20-1 . TRBD2
TGTGCCTGGAGCGACGATAGCAATCAGCCCCAGCATTTT CAWSDDSNQPQHF TRBJ1-5 TRBV30 medium-sized .
TGTGCCAGCAGTAAAACAGGGATGAACACTGAAGCTTTCTTT CASSKTGMNTEAFF TRBJ1-1 TRBV12-3/TRBV12-4 few .
TGTGCCAGCCACCTCGACAGTTTCACCTACAATGAGCAGTTCTTC CASHLDSFTYNEQFF TRBJ2-1 TRBV6-1 . .
TGTGCCAGCAGCTACGGACAGGGGTCGCACACCATATATTTT CASSYGQGSHTIYF TRBJ1-3 TRBV5-6 once TRBD1
TGCAGTGCTAGTAGCGGCGGGGGGGCAGTAAATACGCAGTATTTT CSASSGGGAVNTQYF TRBJ2-3 TRBV20-1 large TRBD2
TGCGCCAGCAGCTTGGCGGCGGTACGCGACTACGAGCAGTACTTC CASSLAAVRDYEQYF TRBJ2-7 TRBV5-1 . .
TGTGCCAGCAGCACCCAGACTAGCGGCAATGAGCAGTTCTTC CASSTQTSGNEQFF TRBJ2-1 TRBV11-2 few TRBD2
TGCAGTGCTAGAGATTCCCCTGAAGCTTTCTTT CSARDSPEAFF TRBJ1-1 TRBV20-1 . .